What follows are 10 T cell receptor beta chains derived from one specimen sequenced in a study of shared clonotypes between healthy human individuals. The protocol was immunoSEQ multiplex PCR, while the TCRdb copy is restricted to in-frame clones and leaves out a portion. There are 450,000 to 550,000 clones in the sample; 79% occur only once, and 10% to 15% lies in the top ten. Sequenced material: PBMCs. These receptors originate from a woman aged 35 to 49 in good health. Some clones in this sample may be carry-over from other donors' samples.

This sequence joins TRBV15 and TRBJ1-2, with TRBD1 identical over 9 bases. The CDR3 sequence is 14 residues long. CDR1 LNHNV and CDR2 YYDKDF come from the germline V gene (reference sequence). V gave up 0 bases and J gave up 7 bases; unmatched junction bases: 3. The CDR3 DNA reads TGTGCCACCAGCAGAGATCGGGACAGGGCTGGCTACACCTTC. Its protein is CATSRDRDRAGYTF. The full variable domain, rest sourced from reference TRBV15 and TRBJ1-2, is DAMVIQNPRYQVTQFGKPVTLSCSQTLNHNVMYWYQQKSSQAPKLLFHYYDKDFNNEADTPDNFQSRRPNTSFCFLDIRSPGLGDTAMYLCATSRDRDRAGYTFGSGTRLTVV.

The rearrangement uses TRBV11-3 and TRBJ2-5; D is uncertain. The germline gives CDR1 SGHNT, CDR2 YENEEA. The CDR3 is 13 residues long. V was cut by 0 bases and J by 6 bases, with 8 bases left in between. CDR3 residues: CASSLEVGKTQYF. CDR3 DNA sequence: TGTGCCAGCAGCTTAGAGGTGGGGAAGACCCAGTACTTC.

The V gene is TRBV6-6, the J gene TRBJ1-2; D might be TRBD1 (6 bases). The CDR3 has 13 amino acids. CDR1 and CDR2 from the germline V gene are MNHNY and SVGAGI (reference sequence). Trimming took 8 bases from V and 13 from J, leaving 23 bases between them. In DNA form, the CDR3 reads TGTGCCAGCGGCCCGCCGGGACAATTTTTTTCCACCTTC. Its translation is CASGPPGQFFSTF.

The V call is TRBV6-1, the J call TRBJ2-7; D is perhaps TRBD1 or TRBD2 (5 bases each). The V and J ends lost 0 bases and 7 bases respectively, with 13 bases between them. The germline gives CDR1 MNHNS, CDR2 SASEGT. The CDR3 runs to 14 residues. CDR3 protein: CASSEAPGPGEQYF. For the CDR3, the DNA is TGTGCCAGCAGTGAAGCCCCGGGACCCGGGGAGCAGTACTTC.

The chain has TRBV13 and TRBJ2-1; D is uncertain. This CDR3 comprises 12 residues. V was shortened by 1 base and J by 5 bases, with 3 bases between the two germline ends. The germline gives CDR1 PRHDT, CDR2 FYEKMQ (reference sequence). The CDR3 loop reads CASSLANNEQFF. Written as DNA, the CDR3 is TGTGCCAGCAGCTTAGCCAACAATGAGCAGTTCTTC.

The chain is built from TRBV9 and TRBJ2-3; D not certain. Germline loops: CDR1 SGDLS, CDR2 YYNGEE. Deletions cut 4 bases from V and 2 bases from J, with 17 bases between. CDR3 length: 16 amino acids. The DNA for the CDR3 is TGTGCCAGCAGCTTAGGGCCGCTCCCCCCCACAGATACGCAGTATTTT. Protein sequence: CASSLGPLPPTDTQYF.

The table lists this clone with a count of one. This chain links TRBV10-2 with TRBJ1-5; D uncertain. The CDR3 is made up of 14 amino acids. Germline V gene lookup returns CDR1 WSHSY and CDR2 SAAADI. Between the trimmed V and J ends, which lost 0 bases and 4 bases, there was a span of 7 bases. For the CDR3, the DNA is TGCGCCAGCAGTGAGTCTTTGATAAATCAGCCCCAGCATTTT. It specifies CASSESLINQPQHF.

The chain employs TRBV2 and TRBJ2-3; D is ambiguous. The CDR3 covers 15 residues. The germline V gene encodes CDR1 SNHLY and CDR2 FYNNEI. V was trimmed by 4 bases and J by 0 bases, leaving 11 bases between them. The CDR3 coding sequence is TGTGCCAGCAGTGTGCGCTCTTCTAGCACAGATACGCAGTATTTT. This sequence encodes CASSVRSSSTDTQYF.

The J gene is TRBJ2-1, the V gene TRBV11-1; D remains ambiguous. This CDR3 region has 13 residues. Trimming shortened V by 4 bases and J by 12 bases, and 16 bases separated the two germline ends. Germline V gene lookup returns CDR1 SGHAT and CDR2 FQDESV (reference sequence). Written as DNA, the CDR3 is TGTGCCAGCAGCTCCAACCCAATGGGCGGGCAGTTCTTC. It yields the protein CASSSNPMGGQFF.

This chain connects TRBV5-1 to TRBJ2-1; D unclear. V was cut by 6 bases and J by 0 bases, with 10 bases left in between. Germline V gives CDR1 SGHRS, CDR2 YFSETQ. This CDR3 has 14 residues. CDR3 nucleotides: TGCGCCAGCAAGCCCTCTGGCTCCTACAATGAGCAGTTCTTC. Translation gives CASKPSGSYNEQFF.